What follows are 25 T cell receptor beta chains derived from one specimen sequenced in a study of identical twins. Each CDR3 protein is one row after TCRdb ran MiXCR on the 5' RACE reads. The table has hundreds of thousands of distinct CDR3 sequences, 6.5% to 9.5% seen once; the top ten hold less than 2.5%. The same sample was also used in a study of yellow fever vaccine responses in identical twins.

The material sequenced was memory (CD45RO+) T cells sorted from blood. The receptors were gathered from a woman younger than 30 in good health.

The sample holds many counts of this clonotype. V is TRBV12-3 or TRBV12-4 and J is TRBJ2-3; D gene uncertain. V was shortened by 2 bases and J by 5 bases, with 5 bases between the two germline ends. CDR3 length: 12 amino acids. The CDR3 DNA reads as TGTGCCAGCAGTTTAAGGGAAGATACGCAGTATTTT. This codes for CASSLREDTQYF.

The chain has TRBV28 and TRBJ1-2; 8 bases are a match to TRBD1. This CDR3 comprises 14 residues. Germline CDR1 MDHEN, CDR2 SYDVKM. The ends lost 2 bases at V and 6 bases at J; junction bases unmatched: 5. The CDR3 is CASSLPGQENGYTF. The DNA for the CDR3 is TGTGCCAGCAGTTTACCGGGACAGGAGAATGGCTACACCTTC.

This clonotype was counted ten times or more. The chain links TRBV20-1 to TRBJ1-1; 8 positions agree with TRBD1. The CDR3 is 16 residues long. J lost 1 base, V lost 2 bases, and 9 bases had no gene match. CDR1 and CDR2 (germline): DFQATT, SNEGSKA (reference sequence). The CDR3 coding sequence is TGCAGTGCTAGAACGGCCGGGGGGACAGGGAACACTGAAGCTTTCTTT. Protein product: CSARTAGGTGNTEAFF.

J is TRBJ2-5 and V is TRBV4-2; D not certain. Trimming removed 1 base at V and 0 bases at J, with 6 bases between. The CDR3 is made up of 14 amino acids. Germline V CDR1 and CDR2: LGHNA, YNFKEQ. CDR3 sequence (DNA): TGTGCCAGCAGCCAAGTCCCGGACCAAGAGACCCAGTACTTC. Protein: CASSQVPDQETQYF.

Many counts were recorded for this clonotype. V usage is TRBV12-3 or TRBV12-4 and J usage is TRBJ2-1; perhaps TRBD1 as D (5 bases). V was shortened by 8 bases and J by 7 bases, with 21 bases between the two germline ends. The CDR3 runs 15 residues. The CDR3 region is CASGKDIAVGNEQFF. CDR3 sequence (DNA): TGTGCCAGCGGGAAGGACATCGCAGTGGGGAATGAGCAGTTCTTC.

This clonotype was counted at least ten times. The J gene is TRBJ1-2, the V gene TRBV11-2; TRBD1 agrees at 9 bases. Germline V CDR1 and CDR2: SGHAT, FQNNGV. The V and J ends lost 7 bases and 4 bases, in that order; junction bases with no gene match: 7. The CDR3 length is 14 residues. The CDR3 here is CASTQGQGSYGYTF. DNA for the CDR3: TGTGCCAGCACCCAAGGACAGGGGAGCTATGGCTACACCTTC.

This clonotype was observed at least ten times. CDR3: CASSEGLGTGGIGQFF. CDR3 coding DNA: TGTGCCAGCAGTGAAGGGCTCGGGACAGGGGGTATTGGGCAGTTCTTC. The V call is TRBV6-1, the J call TRBJ2-1, with 11 nucleotides matching TRBD1. The ends lost 1 base at V and 12 bases at J; junction bases unmatched: 11. This CDR3 comprises 16 residues. Germline loops: CDR1 MNHNS, CDR2 SASEGT.

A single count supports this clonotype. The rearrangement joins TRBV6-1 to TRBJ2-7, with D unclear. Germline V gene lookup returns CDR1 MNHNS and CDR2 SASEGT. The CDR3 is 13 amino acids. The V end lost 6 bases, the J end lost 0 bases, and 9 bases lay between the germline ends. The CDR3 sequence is CASRLPSSYEQYV. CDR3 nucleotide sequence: TGTGCCAGCAGGCTTCCCAGCTCCTACGAGCAGTACGTC.

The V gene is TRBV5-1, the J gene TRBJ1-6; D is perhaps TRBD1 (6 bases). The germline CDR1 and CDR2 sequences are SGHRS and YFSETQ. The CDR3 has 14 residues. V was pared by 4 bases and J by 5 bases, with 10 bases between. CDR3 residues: CASSHGQNNSPLHF. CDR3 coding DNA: TGCGCCAGCAGCCATGGACAGAATAATTCACCCCTCCACTTT.

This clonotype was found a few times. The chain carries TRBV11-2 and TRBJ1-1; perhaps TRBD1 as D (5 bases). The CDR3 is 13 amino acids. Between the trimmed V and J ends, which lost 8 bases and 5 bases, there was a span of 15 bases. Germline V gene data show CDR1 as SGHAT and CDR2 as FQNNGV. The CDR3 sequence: CASLLGGGTEAFF. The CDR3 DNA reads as TGTGCCAGCCTTCTGGGGGGAGGGACTGAAGCTTTCTTT. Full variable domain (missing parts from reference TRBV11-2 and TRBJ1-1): EAGVAQSPRYKIIEKRQSVAFWCNPISGHATLYWYQQILGQGPKLLIQFQNNGVVDDSQLPKDRFSAERLKGVDSTLKIQPAKLEDSAVYLCASLLGGGTEAFFGQGTRLTVV.

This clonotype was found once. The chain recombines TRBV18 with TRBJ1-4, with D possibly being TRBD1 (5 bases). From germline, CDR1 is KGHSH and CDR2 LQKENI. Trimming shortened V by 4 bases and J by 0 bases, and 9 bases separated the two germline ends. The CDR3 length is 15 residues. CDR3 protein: CASSRQFTTNEKLFF. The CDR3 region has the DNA TGTGCCAGCTCACGACAGTTTACAACTAATGAAAAACTGTTTTTT.

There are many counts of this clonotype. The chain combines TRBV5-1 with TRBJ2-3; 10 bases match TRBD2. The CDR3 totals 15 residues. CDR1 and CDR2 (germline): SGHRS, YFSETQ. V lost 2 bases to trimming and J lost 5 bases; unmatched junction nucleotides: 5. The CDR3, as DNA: TGCGCCAGCAGCTTCCCTAGCGGGAGAGGAGATACGCAGTATTTT. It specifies CASSFPSGRGDTQYF. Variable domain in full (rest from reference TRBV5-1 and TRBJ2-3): KAGVTQTPRYLIKTRGQQVTLSCSPISGHRSVSWYQQTPGQGLQFLFEYFSETQRNKGNFPGRFSGRQFSNSRSEMNVSTLELGDSALYLCASSFPSGRGDTQYFGPGTRLTVL.

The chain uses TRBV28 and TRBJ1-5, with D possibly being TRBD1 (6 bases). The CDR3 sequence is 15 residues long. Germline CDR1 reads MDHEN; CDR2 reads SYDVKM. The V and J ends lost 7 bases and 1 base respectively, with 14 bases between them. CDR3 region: CASTHQGGSNQPQHF. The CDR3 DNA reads TGTGCCAGCACGCACCAAGGGGGGAGCAATCAGCCCCAGCATTTT.

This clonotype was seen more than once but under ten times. For the CDR3, the DNA is TGCAGTGCCCTACCCGGACCGAACTCTGGAAACACCATATATTTT. Its protein product is CSALPGPNSGNTIYF. The chain carries TRBV20-1 and TRBJ1-3; D gene ambiguous. Deletions cut 6 bases from V and 0 bases from J, with 15 bases between. This CDR3 contains 15 residues. Germline V gene data show CDR1 as DFQATT and CDR2 as SNEGSKA (reference sequence).

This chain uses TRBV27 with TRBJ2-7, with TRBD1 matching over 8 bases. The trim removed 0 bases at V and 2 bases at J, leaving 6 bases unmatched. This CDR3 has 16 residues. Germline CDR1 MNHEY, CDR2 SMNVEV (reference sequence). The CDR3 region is CASSLSTGTGTYEQYF. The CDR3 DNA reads TGTGCCAGCAGTTTATCGACCGGGACAGGAACCTACGAGCAGTACTTC.

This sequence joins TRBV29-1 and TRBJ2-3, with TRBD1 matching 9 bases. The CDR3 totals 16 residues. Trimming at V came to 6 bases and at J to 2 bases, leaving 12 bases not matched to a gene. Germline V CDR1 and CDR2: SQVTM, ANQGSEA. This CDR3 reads CSVGGDRGFSTDTQYF. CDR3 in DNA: TGCAGCGTGGGGGGAGACAGGGGGTTTTCCACAGATACGCAGTATTTT.

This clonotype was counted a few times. CDR3 DNA sequence: TGTGCCAGCAGCCCACTTCCGGGCGTAGGAGAGACCCAGTACTTC. Translated, it gives CASSPLPGVGETQYF. The V call is TRBV9, the J call TRBJ2-5, with D unclear. CDR3 length: 15 amino acids. Germline V lookup: CDR1 SGDLS, CDR2 YYNGEE. V was cut by 4 bases and J by 4 bases, with 17 bases left in between.

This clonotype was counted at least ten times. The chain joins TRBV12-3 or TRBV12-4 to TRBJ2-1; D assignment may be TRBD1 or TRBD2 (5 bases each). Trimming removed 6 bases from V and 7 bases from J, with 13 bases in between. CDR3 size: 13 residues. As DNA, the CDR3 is TGTGCCAGCAGCCCGGGACGGATGAATGAGCAGTTCTTC. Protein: CASSPGRMNEQFF.

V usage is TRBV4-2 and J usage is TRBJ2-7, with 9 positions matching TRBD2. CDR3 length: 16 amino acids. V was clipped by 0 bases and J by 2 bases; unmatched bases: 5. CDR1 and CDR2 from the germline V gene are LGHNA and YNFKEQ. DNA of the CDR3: TGTGCCAGCAGCCAAGATTGGTCTAGCGGGACCTACGAGCAGTACTTC. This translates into CASSQDWSSGTYEQYF.

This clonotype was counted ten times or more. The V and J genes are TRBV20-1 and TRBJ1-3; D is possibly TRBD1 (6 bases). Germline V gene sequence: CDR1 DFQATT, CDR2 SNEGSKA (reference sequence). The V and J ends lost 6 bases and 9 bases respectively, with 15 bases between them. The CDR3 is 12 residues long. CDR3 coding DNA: TGCAGTGCGAAAAGGGAGGGGGGCACCATATATTTT. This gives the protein CSAKREGGTIYF.

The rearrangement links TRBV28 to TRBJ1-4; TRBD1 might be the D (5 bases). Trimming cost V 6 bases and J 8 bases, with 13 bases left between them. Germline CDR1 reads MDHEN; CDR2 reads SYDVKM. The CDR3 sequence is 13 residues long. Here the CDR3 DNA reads TGTGCCAGCAGGCAGGGCAGGGTGGAAAAACTGTTTTTT. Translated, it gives CASRQGRVEKLFF.

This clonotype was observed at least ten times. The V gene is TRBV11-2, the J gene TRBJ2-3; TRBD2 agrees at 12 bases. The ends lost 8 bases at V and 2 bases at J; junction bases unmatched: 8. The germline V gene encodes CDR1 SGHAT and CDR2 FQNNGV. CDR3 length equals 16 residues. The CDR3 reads CASGLGLAGPTDTQYF. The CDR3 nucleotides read TGTGCCAGCGGTCTCGGACTAGCGGGACCCACAGATACGCAGTATTTT.

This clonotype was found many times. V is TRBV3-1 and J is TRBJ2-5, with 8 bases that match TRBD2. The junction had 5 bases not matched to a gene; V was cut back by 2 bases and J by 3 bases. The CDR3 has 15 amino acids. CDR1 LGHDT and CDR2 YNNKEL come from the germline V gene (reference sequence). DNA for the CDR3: TGTGCCAGCAGCCAACAAACTAGCGGTAAAGAGACCCAGTACTTC. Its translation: CASSQQTSGKETQYF.

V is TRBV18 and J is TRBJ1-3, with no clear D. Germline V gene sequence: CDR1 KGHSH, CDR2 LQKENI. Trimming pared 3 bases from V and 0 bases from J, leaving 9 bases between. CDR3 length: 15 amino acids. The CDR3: CASSPQQISGNTIYF. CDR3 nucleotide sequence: TGTGCCAGCTCACCTCAGCAGATCTCTGGAAACACCATATATTTT.

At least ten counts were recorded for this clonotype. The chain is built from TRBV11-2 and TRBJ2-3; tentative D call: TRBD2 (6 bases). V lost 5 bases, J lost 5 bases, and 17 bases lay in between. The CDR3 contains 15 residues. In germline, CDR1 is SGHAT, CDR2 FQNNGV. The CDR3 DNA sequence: TGTGCCAGCAGCCTGCTGGGACTCGGGGGAGATACGCAGTATTTT. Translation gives CASSLLGLGGDTQYF.